Below, 10 T cell receptor beta chains from the same sample are listed, as sequenced in a study of T-cell reconstitution after alpha-beta-depleted transplantation in children. The authors prepared the TCRbeta library with unique molecular identifiers. TCRdb called the PCR reads again in MiXCR, with one record for every CDR3 protein. This sample has hundreds of thousands of distinct CDR3 sequences, with around 17% found just once. Here the sequenced sample was PBMCs from the stem cell graft donor, taken from the stem cell graft. The source is a human donor who donated a stem cell graft to a child with acute myeloid leukemia.

This clonotype came up many times. The CDR3 coding sequence is TGCGCCAGCAGCCATGTGTCCGGGTGGTCCTACAATGAGCAGTTCTTC. Protein sequence: CASSHVSGWSYNEQFF. This chain links TRBV4-3 with TRBJ2-1; the D is unclear. V gave up 3 bases and J gave up 1 base, with 13 bases separating them. CDR1 LGHNA and CDR2 YSLEER come from the germline V gene. The CDR3 is 16 amino acids.

Turning to this clonotype: A much larger clone lies a single base off, so this may be a read error. V is TRBV29-1 and J is TRBJ1-3, with unresolved D. The germline CDR1 and CDR2 sequences are SQVTM and ANQGSEA. The CDR3 is made up of 13 amino acids. CDR3 region: CSAEEGPGNTIYF. CDR3 bases: TGCAGCGCTGAAGAAGGGCCTGGAAACACCATATATTTT.

This clonotype was seen at least ten times. The J gene is TRBJ1-3, the V gene TRBV15; 9 nucleotides line up with TRBD1. The V segment lost 11 bases and the J segment 4 bases; nucleotides outside the gene matches: 15. The germline CDR1 and CDR2 sequences are LNHNV and YYDKDF (reference sequence). This CDR3 has 16 residues. In DNA form, the CDR3 reads TGTGCCGCCACCCCCGGGACAGGGCTATCCGGAAACACCATATATTTT. It translates to CAATPGTGLSGNTIYF.

The genes are TRBV5-1 and TRBJ2-7; D not certain. CDR3 size: 13 residues. V gave up 0 bases and J gave up 3 bases, with 7 bases separating them. Germline CDR1 SGHRS, CDR2 YFSETQ. CDR3 region: CASSLDPDYEQYF. CDR3 DNA: TGCGCCAGCAGCTTGGATCCGGACTACGAGCAGTACTTC.

The chain uses TRBV18 and TRBJ1-6; no reliable D call. The CDR3 runs 16 residues. CDR1 KGHSH and CDR2 LQKENI come from the germline V gene. The V end lost 6 bases, the J end lost 0 bases, and 12 bases lay between the germline ends. CDR3 nucleotides: TGTGCCAGCTCGGGCTTGGATGCCTCCTATAATTCACCCCTCCACTTT. Protein product: CASSGLDASYNSPLHF.

V is TRBV12-3 or TRBV12-4 and J is TRBJ2-5; 8 nucleotides line up with TRBD1. This CDR3 has 16 amino acids. J was trimmed by 5 bases and V by 5 bases; bases with no gene match: 13. The CDR3 bases are TGTGCCAGCAGTGGCTCGACAGGGGATTTTTTGGAGACCCAGTACTTC. It specifies CASSGSTGDFLETQYF.

The J gene is TRBJ2-2, the V gene TRBV9, with D unresolved. This CDR3 has 13 amino acids. The germline V gene has CDR1 SGDLS and CDR2 YYNGEE. Trimming took 6 bases from V and 0 from J, leaving 6 bases between them. CDR3 region: CASMNSNTGELFF. The CDR3 region has the DNA TGTGCCAGCATGAATTCGAACACCGGGGAGCTGTTTTTT.

This clonotype was seen ten or more times. This chain joins TRBV7-6 and TRBJ1-1; D remains unclear. The V gene lost 3 bases and the J gene lost 8 bases, with 16 bases spanning the gap. The CDR3 is 14 amino acids. The germline CDR1 and CDR2 sequences are SGHVS and FNYEAQ. The CDR3 here is CASSFSPGRPEAFF. In DNA, the CDR3 is TGTGCCAGCAGCTTTTCCCCAGGCAGGCCGGAAGCTTTCTTT.

Only a few counts were recorded for this clonotype. V is TRBV2 and J is TRBJ2-3; tentatively, D is TRBD1 or TRBD2 (5 bases each). The germline V and J ends were trimmed by 11 bases and 4 bases, with 10 bases remaining between them. The V gene's germline CDR1 is SNHLY and CDR2 FYNNEI. The CDR3 is 11 amino acids. The CDR3 sequence: CAGRDPDTQYF. The CDR3 region has the DNA TGTGCCGGCCGGGACCCAGATACGCAGTATTTT.

On this clonotype: Given a much more abundant clone one base away, this may be a read error. V usage is TRBV10-3 and J usage is TRBJ2-5; weak D call: TRBD2 (6 bases). There are 16 residues in the CDR3. CDR1 is ENHRY, CDR2 SYGVKD, per germline. In nucleotides, the CDR3 is TGTGCCGTCAGTGGGGACTCGGGGGTTACCCAAGAGACCCAGTACTTC. As protein: CAVSGDSGVTQETQYF.